These T cell receptor beta chains were read from a single sample in a study of early T cells in non-severe SARS-CoV-2 infection. One entry per CDR3 protein results from TCRdb running MiXCR on the 5' RACE reads. The profile shows fewer than 85,000 distinct CDR3 sequences, 12% of them singletons. Sequenced sample: whole blood. These receptors were obtained from an adult who was a healthcare worker with PCR-confirmed SARS-CoV-2 infection or an uninfected control (not recorded which). Each CDR3 is given with its conserved first and last residue. D genes are given only for firm matches.

V gene: TRBV20-1; D gene: .; J gene: TRBJ1-4; CDR3 protein: CSARGLRGRSNEKLFF
V gene: TRBV6-2/TRBV6-3; D gene: .; J gene: TRBJ1-6; CDR3 protein: CAIRGPSSYNSPLHF
V gene: TRBV2; D gene: TRBD1; J gene: TRBJ1-1; CDR3 protein: CASSDGQGSTEAFF
V gene: TRBV30; D gene: TRBD1; J gene: TRBJ2-3; CDR3 protein: CAWSETGGADTQYF
V gene: TRBV7-8; D gene: .; J gene: TRBJ2-1; CDR3 protein: CASSSQSYNEQFF
V gene: TRBV3-1; D gene: TRBD2; J gene: TRBJ2-1; CDR3 protein: CASSQEGLGGEVGYNEQFF
V gene: TRBV5-1; D gene: .; J gene: TRBJ2-6; CDR3 protein: CASSPDSGANVLTF
V gene: TRBV6-5; D gene: TRBD2; J gene: TRBJ2-6; CDR3 protein: CASTDTLPGLSSGANVLTF
V gene: TRBV7-9; D gene: .; J gene: TRBJ1-6; CDR3 protein: CASRHGGNSPLHF
V gene: TRBV29-1; D gene: TRBD2; J gene: TRBJ2-1; CDR3 protein: CSVDIGRGSYNEQFF
V gene: TRBV9; D gene: .; J gene: TRBJ2-1; CDR3 protein: CASSEGRDHNEQFF
V gene: TRBV4-1; D gene: .; J gene: TRBJ2-1; CDR3 protein: CASSREFSSYNEQFF
V gene: TRBV6-5; D gene: .; J gene: TRBJ2-1; CDR3 protein: CASSSSPQRAAYNEQFF
V gene: TRBV6-1; D gene: TRBD1; J gene: TRBJ1-4; CDR3 protein: CASSEQTGWNEKLFF
V gene: TRBV6-5; D gene: TRBD2; J gene: TRBJ2-1; CDR3 protein: CASSYSLAGAPSYNEQFF
V gene: TRBV28; D gene: .; J gene: TRBJ2-3; CDR3 protein: CASSYPIFPDSSSTDTQYF
V gene: TRBV7-2; D gene: .; J gene: TRBJ2-5; CDR3 protein: CASSLGRGSETQYF
V gene: TRBV18; D gene: .; J gene: TRBJ1-5; CDR3 protein: CASSPGRGGNQPQHF
V gene: TRBV12-3/TRBV12-4; D gene: .; J gene: TRBJ2-1; CDR3 protein: CASSYPGNEQFF
V gene: TRBV29-1; D gene: .; J gene: TRBJ1-1; CDR3 protein: CSVVVGSNTEAFF
V gene: TRBV7-9; D gene: TRBD1; J gene: TRBJ2-7; CDR3 protein: CASSQMGAGQVVLEQYF
V gene: TRBV2; D gene: .; J gene: TRBJ1-5; CDR3 protein: CASTFQYSNQPQHF
V gene: TRBV20-1; D gene: TRBD2; J gene: TRBJ2-3; CDR3 protein: CSASSRGGRRDRQYF
V gene: TRBV7-9; D gene: TRBD1; J gene: TRBJ1-4; CDR3 protein: CASSSGQGNEKLFF
V gene: TRBV7-9; D gene: .; J gene: TRBJ2-3; CDR3 protein: CASSETDTQYF
V gene: TRBV7-2; D gene: TRBD1; J gene: TRBJ2-2; CDR3 protein: CASSFNRDSGLFF
V gene: TRBV20-1; D gene: TRBD2; J gene: TRBJ2-7; CDR3 protein: CSAEIAGSSYEQYF
V gene: TRBV14; D gene: .; J gene: TRBJ2-7; CDR3 protein: CASSQVEIRTAIPYEQYF
V gene: TRBV7-8; D gene: TRBD2; J gene: TRBJ2-3; CDR3 protein: CASSTTSGSTDTQYF
V gene: TRBV6-1; D gene: .; J gene: TRBJ1-5; CDR3 protein: CASRGDNLYYQPQHF
V gene: TRBV3-1; D gene: .; J gene: TRBJ1-1; CDR3 protein: CASSQDRQGAFF
V gene: TRBV10-3; D gene: .; J gene: TRBJ2-7; CDR3 protein: CAIGSGVTYEQYF
V gene: TRBV5-5; D gene: .; J gene: TRBJ2-2; CDR3 protein: CASSLRNTGELFF
V gene: TRBV12-3/TRBV12-4; D gene: .; J gene: TRBJ1-6; CDR3 protein: CASSQRDGNSPLHF
V gene: TRBV2; D gene: TRBD1; J gene: TRBJ2-1; CDR3 protein: CASSDSTDRVYGTGYNEQFF
V gene: TRBV27; D gene: TRBD2; J gene: TRBJ2-1; CDR3 protein: CASSRAGQYGLHYNEQFF
V gene: TRBV6-6; D gene: .; J gene: TRBJ2-2; CDR3 protein: CASSYPDRTGELFF
V gene: TRBV5-1; D gene: TRBD1; J gene: TRBJ1-1; CDR3 protein: CASSFTGTGDTEAFF
V gene: TRBV6-6; D gene: .; J gene: TRBJ2-5; CDR3 protein: CASRVNQETQYF
V gene: TRBV29-1; D gene: TRBD2; J gene: TRBJ2-7; CDR3 protein: CSVAGKAGNTYEQYF
V gene: TRBV7-9; D gene: TRBD1; J gene: TRBJ1-4; CDR3 protein: CASSSGQAGDEKLFF
V gene: TRBV20-1; D gene: .; J gene: TRBJ1-4; CDR3 protein: CSAKGHLIEKLFF
V gene: TRBV24-1; D gene: .; J gene: TRBJ2-3; CDR3 protein: CATSDLFDSTDTQYF
V gene: TRBV27; D gene: TRBD1; J gene: TRBJ2-7; CDR3 protein: CASSRQGANNREQYF
V gene: TRBV30; D gene: TRBD1; J gene: TRBJ2-2; CDR3 protein: CAWTQGAYDTGELFF
V gene: TRBV2; D gene: .; J gene: TRBJ2-7; CDR3 protein: CASSELQGIDEQYF
V gene: TRBV21-1; D gene: .; J gene: TRBJ2-3; CDR3 protein: CASSVHVRPITDTQYF
V gene: TRBV3-1; D gene: TRBD2; J gene: TRBJ2-1; CDR3 protein: CASRPTSGDYNEQFF
V gene: TRBV2; D gene: TRBD1; J gene: TRBJ2-1; CDR3 protein: CASSDYGQGRHF
V gene: TRBV25-1; D gene: TRBD1; J gene: TRBJ2-5; CDR3 protein: CASSEYQGVETQYF
V gene: TRBV10-1; D gene: .; J gene: TRBJ2-1; CDR3 protein: CASSELDNEQFF
V gene: TRBV2; D gene: .; J gene: TRBJ2-7; CDR3 protein: CASRLRTGHFSEQYF
V gene: TRBV7-9; D gene: .; J gene: TRBJ2-1; CDR3 protein: CASSLSTRGSLFF
V gene: TRBV13; D gene: .; J gene: TRBJ2-5; CDR3 protein: CASSLGEGTQETQYF
V gene: TRBV11-3; D gene: .; J gene: TRBJ2-1; CDR3 protein: CASSPGVGQFF
V gene: TRBV2; D gene: .; J gene: TRBJ2-5; CDR3 protein: CASSDMPGRQETQYF
V gene: TRBV5-1; D gene: .; J gene: TRBJ2-7; CDR3 protein: CASSGQLYEQYF